This passage covers 27 T cell receptor beta chains from one sample sequenced in a study of T cell responses to AZD1222 COVID-19 vaccine. Profiling relied on immunoSEQ multiplex PCR, and the TCRdb table lists in-frame clones only, not all of them. The sample shows about 120,000 clones, 92% of them seen only once. The specimen comprised peripheral blood, sampled on day 0 of AZD1222 vaccination. The origin of the receptors is an adult in good health.

The chain employs TRBV19 and TRBJ2-7, with 7 bases aligning to TRBD1. Germline CDR1 and CDR2: LNHDA and SQIVND (reference sequence). The CDR3 is 14 amino acids. The V segment lost 1 base and the J segment 4 bases; nucleotides outside the gene matches: 4. The CDR3 sequence: CASSIGARGYEQYF. CDR3 nucleotide sequence: TGTGCCAGTAGTATAGGGGCCAGGGGGTACGAGCAGTACTTC. The whole variable domain, remainder taken from reference TRBV19 and TRBJ2-7, is DGGITQSPKYLFRKEGQNVTLSCEQNLNHDAMYWYRQDPGQGLRLIYYSQIVNDFQKGDIAEGYSVSREKKESFPLTVTSAQKNPTAFYLCASSIGARGYEQYFGPGTRLTVT.

The chain has TRBV4-3 and TRBJ1-1; D is undetermined. V was cut by 1 base and J by 6 bases, with 6 bases left in between. The V gene's germline CDR1 is LGHNA and CDR2 YSLEER. The CDR3 sequence is 12 residues long. The CDR3 loop is CASSQVGAEAFF. DNA for the CDR3: TGCGCCAGCAGCCAAGTTGGGGCTGAAGCTTTCTTT.

The chain joins TRBV2 to TRBJ1-1; no clear D. Per germline, CDR1 SNHLY and CDR2 FYNNEI. This CDR3 comprises 13 residues. Trimming removed 6 bases at V and 2 bases at J, with 10 bases between. CDR3 bases: TGTGCCAGCAGCGAGACTGATAACACTGAAGCTTTCTTT. The encoded protein is CASSETDNTEAFF.

The chain has TRBV5-1 and TRBJ2-2; TRBD2 agrees at 12 bases. J gave up 0 bases and V 0 bases, and 0 bases lay outside the gene matches. The CDR3 contains 17 residues. CDR1 is SGHRS and CDR2 is YFSETQ in the germline V gene. The CDR3 nucleotides are TGCGCCAGCAGCTTGGGACTAGCGGGAGCGAACACCGGGGAGCTGTTTTTT. This sequence encodes CASSLGLAGANTGELFF.

V and J are TRBV13 and TRBJ2-7, with D perhaps given as TRBD1 or TRBD2 (5 bases each). The CDR3 totals 17 residues. Germline assignment: CDR1 PRHDT and CDR2 FYEKMQ (reference sequence). The V end lost 3 bases, the J end lost 4 bases, and 22 bases lay between the germline ends. Here the CDR3 DNA reads TGTGCCAGCAGCTTGGGAAATAGATTTATTGGGACGTACGAGCAGTACTTC. Its translation: CASSLGNRFIGTYEQYF.

The gene calls are TRBV30 and TRBJ1-3; D not certain. The CDR3 totals 16 residues. V shed 2 bases and J shed 3 bases, with 17 bases lying between them. Germline-derived CDR1 and CDR2 are GTSNPN and SVGIG (reference sequence). The CDR3 region is CAWSTLRVLYGNTIYF. The CDR3 nucleotides are TGTGCCTGGAGTACGCTGCGCGTCTTATATGGAAACACCATATATTTT.

This chain links TRBV7-9 with TRBJ2-4; D remains ambiguous. Germline V gene data show CDR1 as SEHNR and CDR2 as FQNEAQ (reference sequence). V lost 3 bases and J lost 5, with 14 bases in between. The CDR3 extends over 15 amino acids. This chain's CDR3 is CASSFAMDGENIQYF. The DNA of the CDR3 is TGTGCCAGCAGCTTCGCCATGGACGGTGAAAACATTCAGTACTTC.

The gene calls are TRBV5-5 and TRBJ1-1; D is possibly TRBD1 (5 bases). The CDR3 runs to 14 residues. V lost 4 bases to trimming and J lost 4 bases, with 14 bases between them. The germline CDR1 and CDR2 sequences are SGHKS and YYEKEE (reference sequence). Here the CDR3 reads CASSVDPGFTEAFF. In nucleotides, the CDR3 is TGTGCCAGCAGCGTGGATCCAGGGTTCACTGAAGCTTTCTTT.

The CDR3 DNA reads as TGTGCCATCAGTGAGAGGCGTGGGGGTGGTTTTTCTGGAAACACCATATATTTT. Residues: CAISERRGGGFSGNTIYF. The chain employs TRBV10-3 and TRBJ1-3; D may be TRBD1 (5 bases). The germline V gene encodes CDR1 ENHRY and CDR2 SYGVKD. V lost 2 bases and J 1 base, leaving 18 bases between the germline ends. The CDR3 is made up of 18 amino acids.

The chain links TRBV27 to TRBJ2-1; 12 bases match TRBD2. Germline CDR1 MNHEY, CDR2 SMNVEV (reference sequence). V trimming: 2 bases; J trimming: 7 bases; junction bases outside the gene matches: 6. The CDR3 sequence is 16 residues long. The CDR3 nucleotides are TGTGCCAGCAGTTTACAGACTAGCGGGAGTTGGAATGAGCAGTTCTTC. Translated, it gives CASSLQTSGSWNEQFF.

The chain uses TRBV7-9 and TRBJ2-5, with a possible D match to TRBD1 (6 bases). The CDR3 is made up of 13 amino acids. Germline values: CDR1 SEHNR, CDR2 FQNEAQ (reference sequence). Trimming took 6 bases from V and 2 from J, leaving 10 bases between them. Here the CDR3 reads CASRSGTQETQYF. CDR3 nucleotides: TGTGCCAGCAGATCCGGGACACAAGAGACCCAGTACTTC.

V usage is TRBV21-1 and J usage is TRBJ1-5; the DNA was not used to check the table's D call, TRBD1. TRBV21-1 represents a pseudogene. The CDR3 has 17 amino acids. The CDR3 DNA reads TGTGCCAGCAGCACGGGGTGCGGACAGCATAGCAATCAGCCCCAGCATTTT. As protein: CASSTGCGQHSNQPQHF.

The chain is built from TRBV9 and TRBJ1-6; D unclear. This CDR3 is 16 amino acids long. Trimming cost V 8 bases and J 3 bases, with 18 bases left between them. Germline V gene sequence: CDR1 SGDLS, CDR2 YYNGEE. The chain's CDR3 is CARDFVASIYNSPLHF. The CDR3 DNA sequence: TGTGCCAGAGATTTTGTAGCTTCTATCTATAATTCACCCCTCCACTTT.

The CDR3, as DNA: TGTGCCAGCAGCGCCCGAGTTACAGGGGCTGGAAACACCATATATTTT. Translation gives CASSARVTGAGNTIYF. This sequence joins TRBV9 and TRBJ1-3; 7 nucleotides align to TRBD1. V shed 3 bases and J 2 bases; nucleotides not matched to a gene: 8. This CDR3 has 16 amino acids. Germline assignment: CDR1 SGDLS and CDR2 YYNGEE. Full variable domain (missing parts from reference TRBV9 and TRBJ1-3): DSGVTQTPKHLITATGQRVTLRCSPRSGDLSVYWYQQSLDQGLQFLIQYYNGEERAKGNILERFSAQQFPDLHSELNLSSLELGDSALYFCASSARVTGAGNTIYFGEGSWLTVV.

This rearrangement joins TRBV27 to TRBJ2-5, with TRBD2 identical over 10 bases. J was trimmed by 5 bases and V by 5 bases; bases with no gene match: 5. Per the germline V gene, CDR1 is MNHEY and CDR2 is SMNVEV (reference sequence). This CDR3 region has 14 residues. CDR3 sequence reads: CASSPGTSVETQYF. CDR3 sequence (DNA): TGTGCCAGCAGTCCCGGGACTAGCGTGGAGACCCAGTACTTC.

This clone was seen once. This rearrangement joins TRBV7-2 to TRBJ1-3; D is ambiguous. The V end was cut by 1 base, the J end by 0 bases, with 4 bases between. The germline CDR1 and CDR2 sequences are SGHTA and FQGNSA. The CDR3 is 14 amino acids. The CDR3 sequence is CASSLDYSGNTIYF. CDR3 DNA: TGTGCCAGCAGCTTAGATTACTCTGGAAACACCATATATTTT.

The chain is built from TRBV28 and TRBJ1-3, with D possibly matching TRBD1 (5 bases). This CDR3 comprises 14 residues. From germline, CDR1 is MDHEN and CDR2 SYDVKM. Trimming shortened V by 5 bases and J by 1 base, and 9 bases separated the two germline ends. CDR3: CASSHKGSGNTIYF. The CDR3, as DNA: TGTGCCAGCAGTCACAAGGGGTCTGGAAACACCATATATTTT.

V is TRBV13 and J is TRBJ2-1; D might be TRBD1 or TRBD2, each matching 5 bases. The CDR3 totals 13 residues. CDR1 is PRHDT, CDR2 FYEKMQ, per germline (reference sequence). V was cut by 5 bases and J by 7 bases, with 12 bases left in between. The DNA for the CDR3 is TGTGCCAGCAGCCAGTGGGACCCTAATGAGCAGTTCTTC. It codes for CASSQWDPNEQFF.

This chain joins TRBV2 and TRBJ1-4, with D hard to call. The ends were cut back, 3 bases at V and 0 bases at J, with 8 bases in the middle. The germline CDR1 and CDR2 sequences are SNHLY and FYNNEI. This CDR3 spans 15 amino acids. The chain's CDR3 is CASSDEQTTNEKLFF. The DNA for the CDR3 is TGTGCCAGCAGTGACGAGCAAACAACTAATGAAAAACTGTTTTTT.

The chain combines TRBV2 with TRBJ1-1; D unclear. In germline, CDR1 is SNHLY, CDR2 FYNNEI. This CDR3 is 13 amino acids long. Trimming left V 3 bases short and J 1 base short, with 6 bases between. DNA for the CDR3: TGTGCCAGCAGTGATTGGAGGAACACTGAAGCTTTCTTT. Translating gives CASSDWRNTEAFF.

The chain recombines TRBV7-2 with TRBJ2-2; 10 nucleotides line up with TRBD1. CDR3 size: 16 residues. Germline CDR1 and CDR2: SGHTA and FQGNSA. V lost 1 base, J lost 7 bases, and 6 bases stayed unmatched. CDR3 bases: TGTGCCAGCAGCTTAGTGGGACAGGGGCTGGGCGGGGAGCTGTTTTTT. It yields the protein CASSLVGQGLGGELFF. The variable domain in full, with the rest retrieved from reference TRBV7-2 and TRBJ2-2, is GAGVSQSPSNKVTEKGKDVELRCDPISGHTALYWYRQSLGQGLEFLIYFQGNSAPDKSGLPSDRFSAERTGGSVSTLTIQRTQQEDSAVYLCASSLVGQGLGGELFFGEGSRLTVL.

This clone showed up just once. The chain has TRBV19 and TRBJ1-5; D gene unclear. CDR1 LNHDA and CDR2 SQIVND come from the germline V gene (reference sequence). V shed 3 bases and J shed 6 bases, with 9 bases lying between them. This CDR3 spans 13 amino acids. The CDR3 DNA reads TGTGCCAGTAGTATCCAGGACGGTCAGCCCCAGCATTTT. Translated: CASSIQDGQPQHF.

V usage is TRBV15 and J usage is TRBJ1-1; 7 nucleotides agree with TRBD1. Per the germline V gene, CDR1 is LNHNV and CDR2 is YYDKDF (reference sequence). V lost 5 bases, J lost 5 bases, and 8 bases stayed unmatched. The CDR3 is made up of 14 amino acids. CDR3 protein: CATSEAGGQTEAFF. CDR3 DNA sequence: TGTGCCACCAGCGAAGCAGGGGGACAAACTGAAGCTTTCTTT. The whole variable domain, filled in from reference TRBV15 and TRBJ1-1, reads DAMVIQNPRYQVTQFGKPVTLSCSQTLNHNVMYWYQQKSSQAPKLLFHYYDKDFNNEADTPDNFQSRRPNTSFCFLDIRSPGLGDTAMYLCATSEAGGQTEAFFGQGTRLTVV.

The V gene is TRBV20-1, the J gene TRBJ1-4; D uncertain. CDR3 length: 10 residues. Germline assignment: CDR1 DFQATT and CDR2 SNEGSKA (reference sequence). The CDR3, as DNA: TGCAGCGCCTCCGATGAAAAACTGTTTTTT. It is translated as CSASDEKLFF.

The genes are TRBV14 and TRBJ2-1; the match to TRBD2 covers 10 bases. The CDR3 has 16 residues. The ends lost 0 bases at V and 4 bases at J; junction bases unmatched: 3. Germline loops: CDR1 SGHDN, CDR2 FVKESK. CDR3 DNA: TGTGCCAGCAGCCAAGAAGGGACTAGCGTTTACAATGAGCAGTTCTTC. Translated, it gives CASSQEGTSVYNEQFF.

This sequence joins TRBV6-2 or TRBV6-3 and TRBJ1-6; no firm D call. This CDR3 has 16 amino acids. Germline loops: CDR1 MNHEY, CDR2 SVGEGT. V was clipped by 4 bases and J by 0 bases, with 10 bases between them. The CDR3 loop reads CASSWTPSSYNSPLHF. The CDR3 DNA reads TGTGCCAGCAGTTGGACGCCGAGCTCCTATAATTCACCCCTCCACTTT.

In DNA form, the CDR3 reads TGTGCCAGCAGTGGTAGCCCGTACGTCCCCCGATACAATGAGCAGTTCTTC. Translated, it gives CASSGSPYVPRYNEQFF. The chain joins TRBV6-2 or TRBV6-3 to TRBJ2-1, with no clear D. The germline gives CDR1 MNHEY, CDR2 SVGEGT. The CDR3 consists of 17 residues. V lost 5 bases, J lost 4 bases, and 21 bases lay in between.